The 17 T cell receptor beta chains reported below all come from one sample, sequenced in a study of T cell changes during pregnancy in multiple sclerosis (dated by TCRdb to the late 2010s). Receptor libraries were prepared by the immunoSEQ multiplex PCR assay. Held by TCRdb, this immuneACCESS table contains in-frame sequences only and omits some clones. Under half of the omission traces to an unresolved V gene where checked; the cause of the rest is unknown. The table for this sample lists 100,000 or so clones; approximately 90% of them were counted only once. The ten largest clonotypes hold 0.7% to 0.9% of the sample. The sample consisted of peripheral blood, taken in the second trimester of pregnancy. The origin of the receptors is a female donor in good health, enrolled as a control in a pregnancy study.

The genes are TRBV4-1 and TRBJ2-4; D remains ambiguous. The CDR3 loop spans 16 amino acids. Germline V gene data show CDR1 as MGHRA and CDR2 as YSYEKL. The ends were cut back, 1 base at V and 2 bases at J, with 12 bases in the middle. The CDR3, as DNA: TGCGCCAGCAGCCAAGGCCGACTCTCAACCAAAAACATTCAGTACTTC. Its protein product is CASSQGRLSTKNIQYF.

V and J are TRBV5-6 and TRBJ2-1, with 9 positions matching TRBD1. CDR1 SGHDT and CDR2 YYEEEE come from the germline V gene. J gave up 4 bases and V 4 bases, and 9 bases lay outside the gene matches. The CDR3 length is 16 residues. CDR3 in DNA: TGTGCCAGCAGCCTGCCGGGACAGGGTGTTTACAATGAGCAGTTCTTC. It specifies CASSLPGQGVYNEQFF.

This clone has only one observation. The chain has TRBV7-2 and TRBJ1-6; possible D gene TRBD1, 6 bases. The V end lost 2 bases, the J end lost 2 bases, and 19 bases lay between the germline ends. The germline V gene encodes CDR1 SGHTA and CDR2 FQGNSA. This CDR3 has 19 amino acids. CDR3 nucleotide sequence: TGTGCCAGCAGCTTAATGGGAGGGGGTGTTAGGACCTATAATTCACCCCTCCACTTT. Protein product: CASSLMGGGVRTYNSPLHF.

The CDR3 sequence: CASSVGGGVEAFF. In DNA form, the CDR3 reads TGTGCCAGCAGCGTGGGAGGAGGGGTTGAAGCTTTCTTT. The chain links TRBV9 to TRBJ1-1, with a weak D call TRBD1 (5 bases). Trimming shortened V by 2 bases and J by 7 bases, and 12 bases separated the two germline ends. Germline values: CDR1 SGDLS, CDR2 YYNGEE. CDR3 length: 13 amino acids.

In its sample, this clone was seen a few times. Here the CDR3 DNA reads TGTGCCAGCACCGAGAGTGGTTCACCCCTCCACTTT. Its translation: CASTESGSPLHF. The rearrangement links TRBV27 to TRBJ1-6; D unclear. CDR1 MNHEY and CDR2 SMNVEV come from the germline V gene (reference sequence). V was shortened by 7 bases and J by 9 bases, with 10 bases between the two germline ends. CDR3 length: 12 amino acids.

CDR3 nucleotides: TGTGCCAGCAGCCCAACAGGTGGATCGCGGACTGAAGCTTTCTTT. Its translation is CASSPTGGSRTEAFF. The chain links TRBV7-9 to TRBJ1-1, with a weak D call TRBD1 (5 bases). V lost 5 bases, J lost 5 bases, and 18 bases lay in between. CDR3 length: 15 amino acids. Germline-derived CDR1 and CDR2 are SEHNR and FQNEAQ (reference sequence).

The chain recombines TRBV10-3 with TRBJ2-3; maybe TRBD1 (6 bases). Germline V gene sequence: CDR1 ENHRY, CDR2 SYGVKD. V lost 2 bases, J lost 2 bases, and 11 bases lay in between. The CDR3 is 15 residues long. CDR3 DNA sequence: TGTGCCATCAGTGAGGGACAGCCAAACACAGATACGCAGTATTTT. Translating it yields CAISEGQPNTDTQYF.

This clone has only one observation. CDR3 bases: TGTGCCAGCAGCTTGCACGGTTTGGTTCGCGACACTGAAGCTTTCTTT. Translated, it gives CASSLHGLVRDTEAFF. The chain couples TRBV5-8 to TRBJ1-1, with D unclear. The CDR3 loop spans 16 amino acids. Germline lookup yields CDR1 SGHTS and CDR2 YDEGEE. The V end was cut by 1 base, the J end by 3 bases, with 16 bases between.

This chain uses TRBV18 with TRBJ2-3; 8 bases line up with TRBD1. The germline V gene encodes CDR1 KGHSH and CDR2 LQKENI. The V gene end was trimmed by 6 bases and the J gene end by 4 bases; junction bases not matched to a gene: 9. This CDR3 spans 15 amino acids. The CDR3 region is CASSPGGGLADTQYF. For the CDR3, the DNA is TGTGCCAGCTCTCCAGGGGGCGGTCTCGCAGATACGCAGTATTTT.

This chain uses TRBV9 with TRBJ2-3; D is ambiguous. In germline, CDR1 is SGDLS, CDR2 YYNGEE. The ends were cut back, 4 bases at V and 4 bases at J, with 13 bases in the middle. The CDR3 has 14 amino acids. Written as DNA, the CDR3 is TGTGCCAGCAGCCTTAGCCGAGAGGCAGATACGCAGTATTTT. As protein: CASSLSREADTQYF. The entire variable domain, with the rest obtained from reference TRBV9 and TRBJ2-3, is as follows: DSGVTQTPKHLITATGQRVTLRCSPRSGDLSVYWYQQSLDQGLQFLIQYYNGEERAKGNILERFSAQQFPDLHSELNLSSLELGDSALYFCASSLSREADTQYFGPGTRLTVL.

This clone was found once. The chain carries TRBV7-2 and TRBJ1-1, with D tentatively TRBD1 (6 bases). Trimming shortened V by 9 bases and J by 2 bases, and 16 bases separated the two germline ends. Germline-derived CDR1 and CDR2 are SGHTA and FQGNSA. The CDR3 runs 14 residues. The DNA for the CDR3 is TGTGCCAGTGCCTGGGGCAGGGGAAACACTGAAGCTTTCTTT. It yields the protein CASAWGRGNTEAFF.

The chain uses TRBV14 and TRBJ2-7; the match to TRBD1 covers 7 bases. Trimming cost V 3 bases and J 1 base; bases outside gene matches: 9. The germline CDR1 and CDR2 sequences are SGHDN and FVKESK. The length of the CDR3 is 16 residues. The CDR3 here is CASSHRGLMGSYEQYF. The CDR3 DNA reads TGTGCCAGCAGCCACAGGGGGTTGATGGGATCCTACGAGCAGTACTTC.

For the CDR3, the DNA is TGTGCCAGCAGTTACTCGAGACAGGGAGGTCAGCCCCAGCATTTT. Its protein product is CASSYSRQGGQPQHF. The rearrangement uses TRBV6-5 and TRBJ1-5; 7 bases are a match to TRBD1. V was pared by 0 bases and J by 6 bases, with 5 bases of the junction left unmatched. The V gene's germline CDR1 is MNHEY and CDR2 SVGAGI. The CDR3 length is 15 residues.

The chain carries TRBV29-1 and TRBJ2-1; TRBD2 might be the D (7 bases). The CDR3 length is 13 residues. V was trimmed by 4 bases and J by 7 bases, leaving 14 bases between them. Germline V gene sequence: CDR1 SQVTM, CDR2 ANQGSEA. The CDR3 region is CSVGRGAGNEQFF. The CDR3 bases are TGCAGCGTTGGACGGGGGGCAGGAAATGAGCAGTTCTTC.

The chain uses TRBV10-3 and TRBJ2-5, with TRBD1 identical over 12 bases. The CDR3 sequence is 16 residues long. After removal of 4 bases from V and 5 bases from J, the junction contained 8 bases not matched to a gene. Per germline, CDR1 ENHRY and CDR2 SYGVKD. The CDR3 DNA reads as TGTGCCATCAGTGGCCTGGGACAGGGGGCGTGGGAGACCCAGTACTTC. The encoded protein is CAISGLGQGAWETQYF.

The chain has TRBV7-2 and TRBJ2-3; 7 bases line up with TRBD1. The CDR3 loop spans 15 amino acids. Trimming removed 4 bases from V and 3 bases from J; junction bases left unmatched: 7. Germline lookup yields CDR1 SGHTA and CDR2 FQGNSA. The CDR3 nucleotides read TGTGCCAGCAGCTCTAACAGGGGATCAACAGATACGCAGTATTTT. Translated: CASSSNRGSTDTQYF.

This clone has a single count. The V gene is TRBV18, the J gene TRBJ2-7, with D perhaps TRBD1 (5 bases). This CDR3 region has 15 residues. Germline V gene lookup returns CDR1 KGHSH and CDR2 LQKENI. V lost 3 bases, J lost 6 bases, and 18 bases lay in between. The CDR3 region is CASSPRAAPMSEQYF. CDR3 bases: TGTGCCAGCTCACCCAGGGCGGCGCCTATGAGCGAGCAGTACTTC.